These 3 T cell receptor beta chains originate from one sample sequenced in a study of T cells in Graves' hyperthyroidism and ophthalmopathy. Template material for amplifying TCR beta CDR3 regions consisted of RNA transcripts. TCR CDR3 regions were first amplified by RT-PCR with HTBI primers. TCRdb itself ran the multiplex PCR reads through MiXCR, one entry per CDR3 protein. Of 400,000 to 500,000 distinct CDR3 sequences in the sample, roughly 13% were seen once. The sequencing sample was made of blood. The receptor source for this set is a woman aged 18-29 years with Graves' hyperthyroidism.

At least ten counts were recorded for this clonotype. This rearrangement joins TRBV28 to TRBJ2-5; TRBD2 agrees at 8 bases. V shed 7 bases, J shed 1 base, and the junction held 11 bases outside the gene matches. Germline V gene sequence: CDR1 MDHEN, CDR2 SYDVKM. The CDR3 sequence is 16 residues long. CDR3 nucleotide sequence: TGTGCCAGCACCTTAGGGGCGGGAGGCCCCCAAGAGACCCAGTACTTC. This codes for CASTLGAGGPQETQYF.

For this clonotype: A clone one base away is much larger, so this may be a read error. A read error is likely, as this CDR3 ends without the conserved phenylalanine or tryptophan. The rearrangement links TRBV29-1 to TRBJ2-5; perhaps D is TRBD1 or TRBD2 (6 bases each). The CDR3 runs 20 residues. Trimming removed 6 bases from V and 2 bases from J, with 34 bases in between. Germline V gives CDR1 SQVTM, CDR2 ANQGSEA. CDR3 coding DNA: TGCAGCGTCCTCAGTTGGAGAGGGGGGATGGTAAGGGTGCTACAAGAGACCCAGTACCTC. Protein sequence: CSVLSWRGGMVRVLQETQYL.

In its sample, this clonotype was seen many times. The J gene is TRBJ1-5, the V gene TRBV7-2; D perhaps matches TRBD1 (6 bases). Germline CDR1 SGHTA, CDR2 FQGNSA. Deletions cut 5 bases from V and 5 bases from J, with 19 bases between. This CDR3 has 16 residues. As DNA, the CDR3 is TGTGCCAGCAGCGAGGGGGGCCTCAGGGTCCATCAGCCCCAGCATTTT. Amino acid sequence: CASSEGGLRVHQPQHF.